The 15 T cell receptor beta chains below come from one sample, sequenced in a study of T cells in Graves' hyperthyroidism and ophthalmopathy. Using RNA transcripts as the source, TCR beta CDR3 regions were amplified. A set of HTBI primers served as the primers for a first-round RT-PCR of the TCR CDR3. TCRdb reanalysed the multiplex PCR reads using MiXCR and keeps one entry per CDR3 protein. The sample carries roughly 700,000 distinct CDR3 sequences, roughly 17% recorded once. Input material: blood. The origin of the receptors is a man aged 50-59 years with Graves' hyperthyroidism.

In this sample, this clonotype turned up many times. The V call is TRBV11-2, the J call TRBJ1-2, with a possible D match to TRBD1 (6 bases). The CDR3 has 13 residues. The germline V gene has CDR1 SGHAT and CDR2 FQNNGV. Trimming pared 0 bases from V and 9 bases from J, leaving 11 bases between. The CDR3 is CASSLEGGGRYTF. The CDR3, as DNA: TGTGCCAGCAGCTTAGAGGGAGGGGGGCGCTACACCTTC.

Only a few counts were recorded for this clonotype. This sequence joins TRBV5-1 and TRBJ1-4, with D possibly being TRBD1 (5 bases). CDR1 and CDR2 from the germline V gene are SGHRS and YFSETQ. V dropped 4 bases and J dropped 0 bases, with 13 bases sitting between them. The CDR3 totals 16 residues. This CDR3 is CASSRDGVATNEKLFF. CDR3 bases: TGCGCCAGCAGCAGGGACGGAGTTGCAACTAATGAAAAACTGTTTTTT.

This clonotype has a handful of counts. J is TRBJ1-2 and V is TRBV27; 9 bases are shared with TRBD1. The CDR3 contains 15 residues. Unmatched junction bases numbered 7, after V lost 4 bases and J lost 4 bases. CDR1 is MNHEY, CDR2 SMNVEV, per germline (reference sequence). The CDR3, as DNA: TGTGCCAGCAGTTCACTACAGGGGGCATTCTATGGCTACACCTTC. Translation: CASSSLQGAFYGYTF.

This clonotype was counted only a few times. The chain links TRBV2 to TRBJ1-1, with D perhaps TRBD1 (5 bases). The ends were cut back, 8 bases at V and 3 bases at J, with 13 bases in the middle. This CDR3 contains 13 residues. Germline V gene data show CDR1 as SNHLY and CDR2 as FYNNEI. The chain's CDR3 is CASDGGRDTEAFF. Written as DNA, the CDR3 is TGTGCCAGCGACGGGGGGAGGGACACTGAAGCTTTCTTT.

J is TRBJ2-1 and V is TRBV30, with D hard to call. This CDR3 region has 13 residues. CDR1 GTSNPN and CDR2 SVGIG come from the germline V gene (reference sequence). The V and J ends lost 1 base and 0 bases respectively, with 4 bases between them. Here the CDR3 reads CAWSDSSYNEQFF. In DNA, the CDR3 is TGTGCCTGGAGTGATAGCTCCTACAATGAGCAGTTCTTC.

This clonotype came up many times. The chain couples TRBV10-2 to TRBJ1-1; D unclear. This CDR3 is built from 13 residues. Per germline, CDR1 WSHSY and CDR2 SAAADI. V lost 0 bases and J lost 10, with 12 bases in between. CDR3 in amino acids: CASSESGLPVAFF. CDR3 coding DNA: TGCGCCAGCAGTGAGTCAGGGCTACCGGTAGCTTTCTTT.

This clonotype was seen only a few times. The genes are TRBV14 and TRBJ2-2; D may be TRBD2 (7 bases). The V end lost 0 bases, the J end lost 2 bases, and 28 bases lay between the germline ends. Germline lookup yields CDR1 SGHDN and CDR2 FVKESK. This CDR3 has 22 residues. Here the CDR3 DNA reads TGTGCCAGCAGCCAAGAAGGGGCTGGGTTGCGGGGGCGTTGGCGTAACACCGGGGAGCTGTTTTTT. This gives the protein CASSQEGAGLRGRWRNTGELFF.

The V and J genes are TRBV28 and TRBJ1-2; D is perhaps TRBD1 (5 bases). CDR1 MDHEN and CDR2 SYDVKM come from the germline V gene. CDR3 length equals 13 residues. V lost 10 bases, J lost 0 bases, and 12 bases lay in between. The CDR3 loop reads CAIRDRANYGYTF. DNA of the CDR3: TGTGCCATCCGGGACCGGGCTAACTATGGCTACACCTTC.

This clonotype has just a few counts. The genes are TRBV5-6 and TRBJ1-1; D is uncertain. CDR3 length equals 17 residues. CDR1 SGHDT and CDR2 YYEEEE come from the germline V gene. Trimming pared 4 bases from V and 7 bases from J, leaving 26 bases between. Here the CDR3 reads CASSRVFVSRSPIEAFF. The DNA of the CDR3 is TGTGCCAGCAGCCGGGTGTTTGTATCTAGGAGCCCCATTGAAGCTTTCTTT.

This chain joins TRBV19 and TRBJ2-7; possibly TRBD2 for D (6 bases). Trimming stripped 0 bases from V and 7 bases from J, with 13 bases between. This CDR3 spans 14 amino acids. Germline V CDR1 and CDR2: LNHDA, SQIVND (reference sequence). The chain's CDR3 is CASSIEAGPWEQYF. The CDR3 nucleotides are TGTGCCAGTAGTATAGAGGCGGGACCGTGGGAGCAGTACTTC.

This clonotype was picked up many times. V usage is TRBV7-8 and J usage is TRBJ2-7, with D tentatively TRBD2 (6 bases). The germline gives CDR1 SGHVS, CDR2 FQNEAQ. The V and J ends lost 6 bases and 3 bases respectively, with 12 bases between them. There are 13 residues in the CDR3. CDR3 residues: CASSPRLVYEQYF. The CDR3 DNA reads TGTGCCAGCAGTCCACGACTAGTCTACGAGCAGTACTTC.

This clonotype was recorded at least ten times. The chain combines TRBV11-2 with TRBJ1-4; 10 positions match TRBD1. The CDR3 spans 15 residues. CDR1 is SGHAT, CDR2 FQNNGV, per germline. The junction had 8 bases not matched to a gene; V was cut back by 6 bases and J by 7 bases. The CDR3 reads CASSLLTGGPEKLFF. The CDR3 nucleotides read TGTGCCAGCAGTTTACTGACAGGGGGCCCTGAAAAACTGTTTTTT. The full variable domain, in which reference TRBV11-2 and TRBJ1-4 provide the parts outside the CDR3, is EAGVAQSPRYKIIEKRQSVAFWCNPISGHATLYWYQQILGQGPKLLIQFQNNGVVDDSQLPKDRFSAERLKGVDSTLKIQPAKLEDSAVYLCASSLLTGGPEKLFFGSGTQLSVL.

In its sample, this clonotype was seen a few times. This chain uses TRBV5-5 with TRBJ2-1; possible D gene TRBD2, 6 bases. The CDR3 spans 15 residues. V lost 4 bases and J 0 bases, leaving 11 bases between the germline ends. In germline, CDR1 is SGHKS, CDR2 YYEKEE (reference sequence). The CDR3 spells CASSRDLSSYNEQFF. The DNA of the CDR3 is TGTGCCAGCAGCCGGGACTTAAGCTCCTACAATGAGCAGTTCTTC.

This clonotype came up many times. V and J are TRBV28 and TRBJ1-2; 8 nucleotides agree with TRBD1. The CDR3 totals 13 residues. Trimming took 7 bases from V and 4 from J; bases not matched to a gene: 5. Germline CDR1 is MDHEN and CDR2 is SYDVKM. The CDR3 reads CASNSGQAYGYTF. CDR3 DNA: TGTGCCAGCAATTCGGGACAGGCCTATGGCTACACCTTC.

This clonotype showed up many times. This chain connects TRBV24-1 to TRBJ2-7; 7 nucleotides line up with TRBD1. CDR3 length equals 15 residues. Losses at the gene ends were 2 bases for V and 5 bases for J; bases not matched to a gene: 8. Germline CDR1 and CDR2: KGHDR and SFDVKD. CDR3 DNA sequence: TGTGCCACCAGTGATTCGGGACAGTCCGTTCACGAGCAGTACTTC. Residues: CATSDSGQSVHEQYF.